This is a list of T cell receptor beta chains from one sample in a study of cytomegalovirus exposure and HLA in healthy donors. The data were produced by immunoSEQ multiplex PCR, yet TCRdb's version contains in-frame clones alone and is incomplete. The repertoire holds over 250,000 clones, with more than 55% as singletons. The material sequenced was PBMCs. The receptors shown here come from a female donor in good health and CMV-seronegative. CDR3s include the opening cysteine and the closing phenylalanine or tryptophan. The D gene is left open where the match is weak. Clone size appears in some rows only: once, few, many, or a class for an expanded clone.

clone_size: -; v_call: TRBV5-5; j_call: TRBJ1-4; d_call: TRBD1; cdr3_nt: TGTGCCAGCAGCCCCCGGACAGGAGGGGGTGAAAAACTGTTTTTT; cdr3_aa: CASSPRTGGGEKLFF
clone_size: -; v_call: TRBV5-6; j_call: TRBJ2-6; d_call: -; cdr3_nt: TGTGCCAGCAGTCTCTCGGGGGGGGCCAACGTCCTGACTTTC; cdr3_aa: CASSLSGGANVLTF
clone_size: -; v_call: TRBV20-1; j_call: TRBJ2-7; d_call: -; cdr3_nt: TGCAGTGCTCTTTATATTGACGAGCAGTACTTC; cdr3_aa: CSALYIDEQYF
clone_size: -; v_call: TRBV6-1; j_call: TRBJ1-1; d_call: -; cdr3_nt: TGTGCCAGCAGTGATCAGGGGCCGTTGAACACTGAAGCTTTCTTT; cdr3_aa: CASSDQGPLNTEAFF
clone_size: once; v_call: TRBV5-1; j_call: TRBJ2-5; d_call: TRBD2; cdr3_nt: TGCGCCAGCAGCCCAGGGACTAGCGGAGAGACCCAGTACTTC; cdr3_aa: CASSPGTSGETQYF
clone_size: -; v_call: TRBV2; j_call: TRBJ1-2; d_call: TRBD1; cdr3_nt: TGTGCCAGCAGTGAGGACAGGTCTTACTATGGCTACACCTTC; cdr3_aa: CASSEDRSYYGYTF
clone_size: -; v_call: TRBV30; j_call: TRBJ1-1; d_call: -; cdr3_nt: TGTGCCTGGGAGGGGACACACCCTGAGGCCTTCTTT; cdr3_aa: CAWEGTHPEAFF
clone_size: -; v_call: TRBV10-3; j_call: TRBJ2-2; d_call: TRBD1; cdr3_nt: TGTGCCATCAGTGAGAGGACAGGGGGCGGGAAGGAGCTGTTTTTT; cdr3_aa: CAISERTGGGKELFF
clone_size: -; v_call: TRBV7-2; j_call: TRBJ2-5; d_call: -; cdr3_nt: TGTGCCAGCAGCCCCTCTACGAAAGAGACCCAGTACTTC; cdr3_aa: CASSPSTKETQYF
clone_size: -; v_call: TRBV7-9; j_call: TRBJ2-1; d_call: TRBD2; cdr3_nt: TGTGCCAGCAGCCCCGGGGCGGGAGGGTCCTACAATGAGCAGTTCTTC; cdr3_aa: CASSPGAGGSYNEQFF
clone_size: few; v_call: TRBV2; j_call: TRBJ2-7; d_call: -; cdr3_nt: TGTGCCCTGCGGGCAGAATCCTACGAGCAGTACTTC; cdr3_aa: CALRAESYEQYF
clone_size: once; v_call: TRBV28; j_call: TRBJ1-3; d_call: TRBD1; cdr3_nt: TGTGCCAGCCTAGGACAGGGAGAGGCTGGAAACACCATATATTTT; cdr3_aa: CASLGQGEAGNTIYF
clone_size: -; v_call: TRBV13; j_call: TRBJ2-1; d_call: TRBD1; cdr3_nt: TGTGCCAGCATAGACTCGGGGACAGCGTACAATGAGCAGTTCTTC; cdr3_aa: CASIDSGTAYNEQFF
clone_size: -; v_call: TRBV7-8; j_call: TRBJ2-1; d_call: -; cdr3_nt: TGTGCCAGCAGCTTAATCCACGGGAATGAGCAGTTCTTC; cdr3_aa: CASSLIHGNEQFF
clone_size: -; v_call: TRBV27; j_call: TRBJ2-2; d_call: -; cdr3_nt: TGTGCCAGCAGTCGCGTCACAGGCTCGAACACCGGGGAGCTGTTTTTT; cdr3_aa: CASSRVTGSNTGELFF
clone_size: -; v_call: TRBV12-5; j_call: TRBJ2-3; d_call: -; cdr3_nt: TGTGCTAGTGGTTTCCCAAGGGGCGGGAATATCGGCACAGATACGCAGTATTTT; cdr3_aa: CASGFPRGGNIGTDTQYF
clone_size: once; v_call: TRBV6-5; j_call: TRBJ2-5; d_call: TRBD2; cdr3_nt: TGTGCCAGCAGTTCTCCCAGCGGGGTTGAGACCCAGTACTTC; cdr3_aa: CASSSPSGVETQYF
clone_size: -; v_call: TRBV2; j_call: TRBJ2-3; d_call: -; cdr3_nt: TGTGCCAGCAGCTCAGAACCCCGCACAGATACGCAGTATTTT; cdr3_aa: CASSSEPRTDTQYF
clone_size: -; v_call: TRBV2; j_call: TRBJ2-4; d_call: TRBD2; cdr3_nt: TGTGCCGGCGGGGGGGCACTAGCCAAAAACATTCAGTACTTC; cdr3_aa: CAGGGALAKNIQYF
clone_size: -; v_call: TRBV21-1; j_call: TRBJ2-5; d_call: -; cdr3_nt: TGTGCCAGCAGCAAAGAGGGTAGCGGGAGGGTAGCGACCCAGTACTTC; cdr3_aa: CASSKEGSGRVATQYF
clone_size: few; v_call: TRBV7-3; j_call: TRBJ2-1; d_call: TRBD1; cdr3_nt: TGTGCCAGCAGCTTGACAGGGGCGCGGGATGAGCAGTTCTTC; cdr3_aa: CASSLTGARDEQFF
clone_size: -; v_call: TRBV6-1; j_call: TRBJ1-6; d_call: TRBD1; cdr3_nt: TGTGCCAGCAGGGGGACAGGTACCCATTCACCCCTCCACTTT; cdr3_aa: CASRGTGTHSPLHF
clone_size: -; v_call: TRBV30; j_call: TRBJ2-1; d_call: -; cdr3_nt: TGTGCCTGGGGGTCCGGCGGCTGGGAGCAGTTCTTC; cdr3_aa: CAWGSGGWEQFF
clone_size: -; v_call: TRBV18; j_call: TRBJ2-7; d_call: TRBD1; cdr3_nt: TGTGCCAGCTCACCCGGACAGGGGGGCTCCTACGAGCAGTACTTC; cdr3_aa: CASSPGQGGSYEQYF
clone_size: -; v_call: TRBV2; j_call: TRBJ1-3; d_call: TRBD1; cdr3_nt: TGTGCCAGCAGTGAGGACAGGGCTGGAAACACCATATATTTT; cdr3_aa: CASSEDRAGNTIYF
clone_size: few; v_call: TRBV7-7; j_call: TRBJ1-5; d_call: -; cdr3_nt: TGTGCCAGCAGCTTAGGGGCAGGGTATCAGCCCCAGCATTTT; cdr3_aa: CASSLGAGYQPQHF
clone_size: -; v_call: TRBV21-1; j_call: TRBJ1-1; d_call: -; cdr3_nt: TGTGCCAGCAGCAAAGTGGGGGGTCGCATACAGAGTTGCACTGAAGCTTTCTTT; cdr3_aa: CASSKVGGRIQSCTEAFF
clone_size: -; v_call: TRBV5-1; j_call: TRBJ2-1; d_call: TRBD2; cdr3_nt: TGCGCCAGCAGCGCCGGGACTAGCGGGCTCAGCTCCTACAATGAGCAGTTCTTC; cdr3_aa: CASSAGTSGLSSYNEQFF
clone_size: -; v_call: TRBV27; j_call: TRBJ2-1; d_call: TRBD2; cdr3_nt: TGTGCCAGCAGTTTAAGCCCCAATGACTTACTAGCGGGAGAAGGAAATGAGCAGTTCTTC; cdr3_aa: CASSLSPNDLLAGEGNEQFF
clone_size: -; v_call: TRBV27; j_call: TRBJ2-7; d_call: -; cdr3_nt: TGTGCCAGCAGTTTTTCGCCGACTAGTTCCGAGCAGTACTTC; cdr3_aa: CASSFSPTSSEQYF
clone_size: -; v_call: TRBV28; j_call: TRBJ2-6; d_call: TRBD2; cdr3_nt: TGTGCCAGCAGCGATCCGACTAGCGGGATAAGTGGGGCCAACGTCCTGACTTTC; cdr3_aa: CASSDPTSGISGANVLTF